This T cell receptor (beta chain) was profiled in a study of T-cell reconstitution after alpha-beta-depleted transplantation in children. Whole-study findings and limits: Newly made T cells mostly supplied T-cell counts and diversity one year after transplant. From surviving recipient T cells and thymic progenitors came the high day-60 TCRbeta diversity observed in some patients. Reported findings indicate that, about two months after transplant, alpha-beta T cells came from several hundred expanded clones, which were derived from non-depleted graft cells.

This clonotype was seen repeatedly, ten times or more. What it binds is unknown. During its preparation, the TCRbeta library received unique molecular identifiers. TCRdb reprocessed the PCR reads with MiXCR, giving one entry per CDR3 protein. This table has about 290,000 distinct CDR3 sequences, about 9.5% appearing once. The junction had 6 bases not matched to a gene; V was cut back by 4 bases and J by 2 bases. Germline CDR1 and CDR2: SGHKS and YYEKEE (reference sequence). The CDR3 runs 16 residues. Material: PBMCs, obtained before TCRalphabeta/CD19-depleted stem cell transplant. This sequence was found in a boy younger than two with acute myeloid leukemia, due to receive a stem cell transplant. V and J are TRBV5-5 and TRBJ2-6, with 7 bases that match TRBD2. Written as DNA, the CDR3 is TGTGCCAGCAGCCTAGGGAGGGGAACTGGGGCCAACGTCCTGACTTTC. Protein product: CASSLGRGTGANVLTF. Drawing the rest from reference TRBV5-5 and TRBJ2-6, the complete variable domain is DAGVTQSPTHLIKTRGQQVTLRCSPISGHKSVSWYQQVLGQGPQFIFQYYEKEERGRGNFPDRFSARQFPNYSSELNVNALLLGDSALYLCASSLGRGTGANVLTFGAGSRLTVL.